Described below is a single T cell receptor beta chain sequence and its context. Its specificity is unknown. These data are taken from a study of cytomegalovirus exposure and HLA in healthy donors. Overall study results and limits: The productive fraction for most TCR beta V segments was about 87% or about 30% in an earlier analysis.

Trimming at V came to 4 bases and at J to 8 bases, leaving 9 bases not matched to a gene. The CDR3 covers 16 residues. Per germline, CDR1 SGHNT and CDR2 YENEEA. The PCR contained 60 Vbeta and 13 Jbeta primers. Profiling relied on immunoSEQ multiplex PCR, and the TCRdb table lists in-frame clones only, not all of them. Of about 90,000 clones listed, around 78% are singletons. Healthy bone marrow donors supplied every sample. This receptor was obtained from a man aged 25-45 years in good health and CMV-seronegative. V usage is TRBV11-3 and J usage is TRBJ1-5, with 12 nucleotides matching TRBD1. The sequenced sample consisted of PBMCs. The CDR3 sequence: CASSSRDRGPAEPQHF. The DNA of the CDR3 is TGTGCCAGCAGCTCCCGGGACAGGGGGCCTGCTGAGCCCCAGCATTTT.